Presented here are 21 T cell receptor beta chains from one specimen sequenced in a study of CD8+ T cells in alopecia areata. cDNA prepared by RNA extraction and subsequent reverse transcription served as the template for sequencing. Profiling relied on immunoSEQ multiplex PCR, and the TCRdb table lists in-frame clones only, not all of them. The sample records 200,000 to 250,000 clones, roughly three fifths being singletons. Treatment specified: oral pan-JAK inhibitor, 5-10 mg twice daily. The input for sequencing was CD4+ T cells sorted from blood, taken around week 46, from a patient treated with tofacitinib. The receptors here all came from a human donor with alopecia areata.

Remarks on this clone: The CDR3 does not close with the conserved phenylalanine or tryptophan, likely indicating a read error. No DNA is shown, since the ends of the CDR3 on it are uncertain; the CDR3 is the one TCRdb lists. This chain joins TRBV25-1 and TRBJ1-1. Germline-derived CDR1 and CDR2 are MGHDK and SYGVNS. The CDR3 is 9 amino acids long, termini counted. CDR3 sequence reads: CASSVIGTV.

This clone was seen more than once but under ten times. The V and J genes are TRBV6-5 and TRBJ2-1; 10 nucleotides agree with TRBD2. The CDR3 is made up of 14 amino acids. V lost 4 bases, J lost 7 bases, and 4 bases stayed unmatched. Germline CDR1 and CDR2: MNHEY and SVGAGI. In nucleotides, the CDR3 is TGTGCCAGCAGTTGGACTAGCGGTCGAAATGAGCAGTTCTTC. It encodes CASSWTSGRNEQFF.

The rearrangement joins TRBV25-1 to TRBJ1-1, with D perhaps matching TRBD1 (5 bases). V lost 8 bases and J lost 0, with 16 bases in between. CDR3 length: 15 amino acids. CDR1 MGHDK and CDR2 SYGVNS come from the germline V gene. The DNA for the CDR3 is TGTGCCAGCCGCACCCCGGGACGGATGAACACTGAAGCTTTCTTT. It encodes CASRTPGRMNTEAFF.

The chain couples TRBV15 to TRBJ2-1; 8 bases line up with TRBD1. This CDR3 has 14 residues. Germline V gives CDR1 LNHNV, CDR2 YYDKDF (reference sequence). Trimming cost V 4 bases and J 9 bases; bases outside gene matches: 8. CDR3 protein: CATSIRTGSSEQFF. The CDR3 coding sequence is TGTGCCACCAGCATTCGGACAGGGTCCTCTGAGCAGTTCTTC.

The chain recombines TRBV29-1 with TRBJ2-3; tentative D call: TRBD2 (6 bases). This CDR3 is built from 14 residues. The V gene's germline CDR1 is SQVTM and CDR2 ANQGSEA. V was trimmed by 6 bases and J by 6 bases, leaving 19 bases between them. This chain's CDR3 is CSVRDYTGGDTQYF. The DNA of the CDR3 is TGCAGCGTCCGAGATTACACAGGAGGGGATACGCAGTATTTT.

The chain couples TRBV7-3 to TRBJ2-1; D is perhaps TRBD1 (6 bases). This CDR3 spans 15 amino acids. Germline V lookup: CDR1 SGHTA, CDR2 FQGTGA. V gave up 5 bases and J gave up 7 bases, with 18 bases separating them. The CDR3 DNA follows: TGTGCCAGCAGCCCCGCCCGGACAGAGAAGAATGAGCAGTTCTTC. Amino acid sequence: CASSPARTEKNEQFF.

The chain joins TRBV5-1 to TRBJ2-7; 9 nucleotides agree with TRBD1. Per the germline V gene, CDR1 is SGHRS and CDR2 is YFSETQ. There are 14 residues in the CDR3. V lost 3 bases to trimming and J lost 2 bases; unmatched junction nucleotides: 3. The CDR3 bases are TGCGCCAGCAGCTGGGGACAGGGCACCTACGAGCAGTACTTC. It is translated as CASSWGQGTYEQYF.

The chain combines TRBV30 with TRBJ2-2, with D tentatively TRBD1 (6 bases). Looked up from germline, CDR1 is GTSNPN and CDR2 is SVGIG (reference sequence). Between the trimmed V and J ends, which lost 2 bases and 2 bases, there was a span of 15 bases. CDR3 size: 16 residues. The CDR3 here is CAWSTRKQGNTGELFF. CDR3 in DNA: TGTGCCTGGAGTACTCGAAAACAGGGAAACACCGGGGAGCTGTTTTTT.

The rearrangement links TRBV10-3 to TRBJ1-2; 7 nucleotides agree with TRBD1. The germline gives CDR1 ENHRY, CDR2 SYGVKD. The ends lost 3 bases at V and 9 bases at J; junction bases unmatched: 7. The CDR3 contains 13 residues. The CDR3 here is CAISDRDSSSYTF. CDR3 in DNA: TGTGCCATCAGTGACCGGGACAGTTCTAGCTACACCTTC.

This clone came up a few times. DNA of the CDR3: TGTGCCAGCAGCCAAGATCGGTACCAGCCCCAGCATTTT. Its protein product is CASSQDRYQPQHF. V and J are TRBV14 and TRBJ1-5; no clear D gene. V lost 0 bases, J lost 7 bases, and 7 bases lay in between. The CDR3 covers 13 residues. Germline CDR1 reads SGHDN; CDR2 reads FVKESK.

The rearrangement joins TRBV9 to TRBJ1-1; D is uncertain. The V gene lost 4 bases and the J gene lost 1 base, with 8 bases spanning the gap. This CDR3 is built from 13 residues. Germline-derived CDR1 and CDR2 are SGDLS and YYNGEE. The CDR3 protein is CASSLLGNTEAFF. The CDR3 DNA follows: TGTGCCAGCAGCCTCTTGGGGAACACTGAAGCTTTCTTT. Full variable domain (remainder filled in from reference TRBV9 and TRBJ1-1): DSGVTQTPKHLITATGQRVTLRCSPRSGDLSVYWYQQSLDQGLQFLIQYYNGEERAKGNILERFSAQQFPDLHSELNLSSLELGDSALYFCASSLLGNTEAFFGQGTRLTVV.

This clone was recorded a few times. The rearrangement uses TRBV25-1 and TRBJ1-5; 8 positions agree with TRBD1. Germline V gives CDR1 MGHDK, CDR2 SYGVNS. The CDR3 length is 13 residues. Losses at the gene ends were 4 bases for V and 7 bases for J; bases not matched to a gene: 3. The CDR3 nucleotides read TGTGCCAGCAGTGGGACAGGGAGCCAGCCCCAGCATTTT. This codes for CASSGTGSQPQHF.

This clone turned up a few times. CDR3 sequence: CSGGDNYEQYF. The CDR3 region has the DNA TGCAGCGGGGGGGACAACTACGAGCAGTACTTC. The gene calls are TRBV29-1 and TRBJ2-7; tentatively, D is TRBD1 or TRBD2 (6 bases each). The CDR3 loop spans 11 amino acids. Trimming stripped 7 bases from V and 3 bases from J, with 10 bases between. The germline CDR1 and CDR2 sequences are SQVTM and ANQGSEA.

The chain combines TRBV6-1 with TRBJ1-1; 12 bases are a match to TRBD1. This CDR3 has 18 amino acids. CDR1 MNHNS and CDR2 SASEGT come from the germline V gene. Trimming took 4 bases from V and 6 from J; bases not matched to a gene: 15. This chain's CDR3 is CASSAGTGGFRPRSEAFF. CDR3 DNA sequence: TGTGCCAGCAGTGCCGGGACAGGGGGCTTTAGGCCCCGTTCTGAAGCTTTCTTT.

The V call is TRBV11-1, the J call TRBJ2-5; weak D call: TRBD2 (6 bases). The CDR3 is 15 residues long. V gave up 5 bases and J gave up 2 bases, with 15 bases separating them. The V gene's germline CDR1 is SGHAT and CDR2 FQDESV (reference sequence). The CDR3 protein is CASSRSGYKQETQYF. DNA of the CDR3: TGTGCCAGCAGCCGGAGCGGGTATAAACAAGAGACCCAGTACTTC. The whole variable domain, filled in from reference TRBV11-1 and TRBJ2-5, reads EAEVAQSPRYKITEKSQAVAFWCDPISGHATLYWYRQILGQGPELLVQFQDESVVDDSQLPKDRFSAERLKGVDSTLKIQPAELGDSAMYLCASSRSGYKQETQYFGPGTRLLVL.

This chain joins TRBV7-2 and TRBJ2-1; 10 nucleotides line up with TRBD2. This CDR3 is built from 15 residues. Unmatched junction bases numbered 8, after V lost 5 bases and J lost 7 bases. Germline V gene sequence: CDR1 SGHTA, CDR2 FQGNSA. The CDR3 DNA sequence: TGTGCCAGCAGCCGTAGCGGGGGGCAACAGAATGAGCAGTTCTTC. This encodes CASSRSGGQQNEQFF. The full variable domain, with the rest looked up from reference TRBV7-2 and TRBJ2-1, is GAGVSQSPSNKVTEKGKDVELRCDPISGHTALYWYRQSLGQGLEFLIYFQGNSAPDKSGLPSDRFSAERTGGSVSTLTIQRTQQEDSAVYLCASSRSGGQQNEQFFGPGTRLTVL.

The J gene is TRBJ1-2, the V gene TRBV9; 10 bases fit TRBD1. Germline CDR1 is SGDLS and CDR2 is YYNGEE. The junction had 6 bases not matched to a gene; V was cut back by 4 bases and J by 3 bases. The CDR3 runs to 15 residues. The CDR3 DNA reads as TGTGCCAGCAGCCTCCGGGGGACAGGGGACTATGGCTACACCTTC. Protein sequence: CASSLRGTGDYGYTF.

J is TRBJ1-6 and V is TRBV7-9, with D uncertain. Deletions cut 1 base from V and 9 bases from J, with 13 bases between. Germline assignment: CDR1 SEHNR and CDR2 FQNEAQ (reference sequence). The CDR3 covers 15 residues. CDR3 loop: CASSLGTAAGSPLHF. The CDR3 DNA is TGTGCCAGCAGCTTAGGGACGGCAGCAGGTTCACCCCTCCACTTT.

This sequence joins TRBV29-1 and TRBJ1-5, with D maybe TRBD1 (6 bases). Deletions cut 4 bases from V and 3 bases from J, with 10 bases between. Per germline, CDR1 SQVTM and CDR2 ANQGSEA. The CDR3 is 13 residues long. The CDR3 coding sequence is TGCAGCGTTGGGACAGTCGTCAATCAGCCCCAGCATTTT. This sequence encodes CSVGTVVNQPQHF.

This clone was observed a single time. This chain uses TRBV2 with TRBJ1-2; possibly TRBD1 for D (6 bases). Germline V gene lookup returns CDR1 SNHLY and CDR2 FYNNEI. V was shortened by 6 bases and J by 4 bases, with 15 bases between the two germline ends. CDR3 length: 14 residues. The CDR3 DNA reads TGTGCCAGCAGGGATCCTCCGGGGGCCTATGGCTACACCTTC. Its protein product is CASRDPPGAYGYTF.

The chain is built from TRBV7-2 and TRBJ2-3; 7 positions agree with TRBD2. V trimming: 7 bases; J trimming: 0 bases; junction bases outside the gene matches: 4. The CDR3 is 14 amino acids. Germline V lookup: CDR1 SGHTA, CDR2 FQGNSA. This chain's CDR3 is CASNSGVSTDTQYF. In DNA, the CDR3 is TGTGCCAGCAACAGCGGGGTTAGCACAGATACGCAGTATTTT. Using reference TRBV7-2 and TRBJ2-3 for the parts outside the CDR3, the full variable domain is GAGVSQSPSNKVTEKGKDVELRCDPISGHTALYWYRQSLGQGLEFLIYFQGNSAPDKSGLPSDRFSAERTGGSVSTLTIQRTQQEDSAVYLCASNSGVSTDTQYFGPGTRLTVL.